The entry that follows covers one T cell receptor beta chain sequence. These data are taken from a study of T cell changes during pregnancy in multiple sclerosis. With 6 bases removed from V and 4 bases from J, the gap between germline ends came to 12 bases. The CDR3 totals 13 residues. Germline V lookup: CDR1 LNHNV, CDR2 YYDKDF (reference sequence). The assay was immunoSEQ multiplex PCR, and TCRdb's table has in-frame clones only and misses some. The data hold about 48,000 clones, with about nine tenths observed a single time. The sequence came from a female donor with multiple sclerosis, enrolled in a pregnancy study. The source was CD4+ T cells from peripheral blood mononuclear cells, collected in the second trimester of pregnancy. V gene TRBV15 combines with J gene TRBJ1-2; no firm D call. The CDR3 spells CATSGTSGYGYTF. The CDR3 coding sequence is TGTGCCACCAGTGGCACGTCGGGCTATGGCTACACCTTC.